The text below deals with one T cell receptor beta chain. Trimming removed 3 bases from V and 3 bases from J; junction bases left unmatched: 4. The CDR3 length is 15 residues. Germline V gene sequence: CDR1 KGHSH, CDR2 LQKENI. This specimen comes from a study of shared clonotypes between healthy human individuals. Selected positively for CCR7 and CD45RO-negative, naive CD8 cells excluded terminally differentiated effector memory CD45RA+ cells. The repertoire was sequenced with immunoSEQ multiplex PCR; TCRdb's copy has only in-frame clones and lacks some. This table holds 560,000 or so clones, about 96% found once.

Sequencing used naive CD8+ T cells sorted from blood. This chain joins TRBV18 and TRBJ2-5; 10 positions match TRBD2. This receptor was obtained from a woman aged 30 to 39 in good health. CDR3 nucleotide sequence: TGTGCCAGCTCACCGCCCCTAGCGGGAGAAGAGACCCAGTACTTC. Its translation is CASSPPLAGEETQYF.